The 22 T cell receptor beta chains reported below all come from one sample, sequenced in a study of human T cells and chemical hapten exposure. Specified time point: patch test 1, 2 weeks after DPC sensitization. Treatment in this sample: therapeutic diphenylcyclopropenone sensitization with weekly scalp DPC. TCRdb called the RACE reads again in MiXCR, with one record for every CDR3 protein. Of more than 70,000 distinct CDR3 sequences in the sample, 10% to 15% are singletons; the top ten hold approximately 3.7%. Sequenced material: whole blood, taken in connection with sensitization to the hapten diphenylcyclopropenone (DPC). These receptors originate from a woman aged 55-69 years with alopecia areata. Some clones in this sample may be carry-over from other donors' samples.

This clonotype appeared many times. The V gene is TRBV19, the J gene TRBJ2-2; D not certain. CDR3 size: 16 residues. V gave up 3 bases and J gave up 2 bases, with 13 bases separating them. Germline assignment: CDR1 LNHDA and CDR2 SQIVND (reference sequence). Written as DNA, the CDR3 is TGTGCCAGTAGTATCATCTCGAACGCAAACACCGGGGAGCTGTTTTTT. The encoded protein is CASSIISNANTGELFF.

This clonotype showed up many times. A junction boundary mismatches the germline segment, possibly from a read error. This chain connects TRBV7-6 to TRBJ2-7; a weak D match, TRBD2 (6 bases). The CDR3 sequence is 11 residues long. Germline V gives CDR1 SGHVS, CDR2 FNYEAQ. CDR3 bases: TGTGCCAGCAGCATTGGGACTTCATTGGACTTC. Residues: CASSIGTSLDF. Drawing the rest from reference TRBV7-6 and TRBJ2-7, the complete variable domain is GAGVSQSPRYKVTKRGQDVALRCDPISGHVSLYWYRQALGQGPEFLTYFNYEAQQDKSGLPNDRFSAERPEGSISTLTIQRTEQRDSAMYRCASSIGTSLDFGPGTRLTVT.

For the CDR3, the DNA is TGCAGTGCCAAGCCACGGACCGTCCCCTATGGCTACACCTTC. It specifies CSAKPRTVPYGYTF. This chain uses TRBV20-1 with TRBJ1-2, with no clear D. The CDR3 is 14 residues long. V dropped 6 bases and J dropped 4 bases, with 18 bases sitting between them. Germline values: CDR1 DFQATT, CDR2 SNEGSKA (reference sequence).

This clonotype was counted many times. The chain carries TRBV20-1 and TRBJ2-5; 8 bases are a match to TRBD1. CDR1 DFQATT and CDR2 SNEGSKA come from the germline V gene (reference sequence). The CDR3 runs to 18 residues. V trimming: 6 bases; J trimming: 1 base; junction bases outside the gene matches: 19. The chain's CDR3 is CSALGWTGKEAIQETQYF. Written as DNA, the CDR3 is TGCAGTGCCTTAGGATGGACAGGGAAGGAGGCCATCCAAGAGACCCAGTACTTC.

This clonotype has only a few counts. CDR3 in amino acids: CSANGPTGTGGYTF. CDR3 sequence (DNA): TGCAGTGCAAACGGACCTACAGGGACGGGTGGCTACACCTTC. J is TRBJ1-2 and V is TRBV20-1; maybe TRBD1 (6 bases). Germline V CDR1 and CDR2: DFQATT, SNEGSKA (reference sequence). V shed 6 bases and J shed 7 bases, with 21 bases lying between them. This CDR3 has 14 amino acids.

This clonotype appeared a few times. CDR3 in DNA: TGTGCCAGCTCACGGACAGAGTATAATTCACCCCTCCACTTT. It specifies CASSRTEYNSPLHF. The rearrangement links TRBV18 to TRBJ1-6, with D perhaps matching TRBD1 (6 bases). The CDR3 consists of 14 residues. Trimming left V 4 bases short and J 4 bases short, with 8 bases between. Germline V CDR1 and CDR2: KGHSH, LQKENI.

This clonotype appeared many times. The CDR3 DNA reads as TGTGCCAGCAGTCTCCAGCGGACAGGGGCTTTCTTT. Translation gives CASSLQRTGAFF. The V gene is TRBV28, the J gene TRBJ1-1, with 8 bases aligning to TRBD1. The germline gives CDR1 MDHEN, CDR2 SYDVKM. The ends lost 5 bases at V and 11 bases at J; junction bases unmatched: 7. The CDR3 length is 12 residues.

The V and J genes are TRBV18 and TRBJ2-2; the D call may be TRBD1 or TRBD2 (6 bases each). V lost 7 bases and J 5 bases, leaving 11 bases between the germline ends. The CDR3 covers 13 residues. In germline, CDR1 is KGHSH, CDR2 LQKENI. CDR3 in DNA: TGTGCCAGCTACCGGGGGCGGACCGGGGAGCTGTTTTTT. It specifies CASYRGRTGELFF.

The V and J genes are TRBV6-5 and TRBJ1-3; no definite D call. Between the trimmed V and J ends, which lost 0 bases and 3 bases, there was a span of 3 bases. This CDR3 spans 13 amino acids. Germline values: CDR1 MNHEY, CDR2 SVGAGI. The CDR3 protein is CASSYSFGNTIYF. In DNA, the CDR3 is TGTGCCAGCAGTTACTCGTTTGGAAACACCATATATTTT.

The chain links TRBV7-9 to TRBJ2-7; 8 nucleotides match TRBD1. After removal of 8 bases from V and 2 bases from J, the junction contained 2 bases not matched to a gene. This CDR3 has 12 amino acids. Germline V gene data show CDR1 as SEHNR and CDR2 as FQNEAQ (reference sequence). DNA of the CDR3: TGTGCCAGCCGACAGGGGACCTACGAGCAGTACTTC. It is translated as CASRQGTYEQYF.

This sequence joins TRBV10-3 and TRBJ2-7, with D tentatively TRBD2 (7 bases). Trimming stripped 3 bases from V and 2 bases from J, with 14 bases between. Germline CDR1 ENHRY, CDR2 SYGVKD. The CDR3 loop spans 15 amino acids. The CDR3 is CAISDLGGPTYEQYF. The CDR3, as DNA: TGTGCCATCAGTGACCTGGGGGGGCCTACCTACGAGCAGTACTTC.

This clonotype has ten or more counts. The chain is built from TRBV7-6 and TRBJ2-2, with D hard to call. Trimming stripped 5 bases from V and 5 bases from J, with 15 bases between. The V gene's germline CDR1 is SGHVS and CDR2 FNYEAQ. The CDR3 is 15 amino acids. The CDR3 sequence is CASSPPPWITGELFF. The CDR3 DNA follows: TGTGCCAGCAGCCCCCCCCCATGGATTACCGGGGAGCTGTTTTTT. Looking up the rest from reference TRBV7-6 and TRBJ2-2 gives the full variable domain: GAGVSQSPRYKVTKRGQDVALRCDPISGHVSLYWYRQALGQGPEFLTYFNYEAQQDKSGLPNDRFSAERPEGSISTLTIQRTEQRDSAMYRCASSPPPWITGELFFGEGSRLTVL.

The chain employs TRBV5-5 and TRBJ1-6, with a tentative D call TRBD1 (6 bases). CDR1 is SGHKS, CDR2 YYEKEE, per germline (reference sequence). V lost 2 bases and J lost 6, with 18 bases in between. CDR3 length: 17 residues. The CDR3 region has the DNA TGTGCCAGCAGCTTAGAGACAGGATTTAGAATTAATTCACCCCTCCACTTT. Amino acid sequence: CASSLETGFRINSPLHF.

This clonotype was recorded many times. The chain has TRBV7-9 and TRBJ1-1, with TRBD1 matching over 7 bases. This CDR3 is 15 amino acids long. Germline V gives CDR1 SEHNR, CDR2 FQNEAQ (reference sequence). V shed 5 bases and J 11 bases; nucleotides not matched to a gene: 17. The CDR3 DNA reads as TGTGCCAGCAGCCCCGGGGACAGTCGGGTGGGTATGGCTTTCTTT. Amino acids: CASSPGDSRVGMAFF.

There are many counts of this clonotype. The genes are TRBV7-6 and TRBJ2-1; D gene unclear. From germline, CDR1 is SGHVS and CDR2 FNYEAQ. Trimming took 1 base from V and 9 from J, leaving 13 bases between them. The CDR3 loop spans 14 amino acids. The CDR3 sequence: CASSLVNGFGEQFF. Written as DNA, the CDR3 is TGTGCCAGCAGCTTAGTAAACGGATTTGGTGAGCAGTTCTTC. Combining the CDR3 with reference TRBV7-6 and TRBJ2-1 gives the whole variable domain GAGVSQSPRYKVTKRGQDVALRCDPISGHVSLYWYRQALGQGPEFLTYFNYEAQQDKSGLPNDRFSAERPEGSISTLTIQRTEQRDSAMYRCASSLVNGFGEQFFGPGTRLTVL.

This clonotype was seen at least ten times. This chain connects TRBV5-1 to TRBJ2-1, with 10 bases that match TRBD1. The CDR3 runs to 17 residues. After removal of 2 bases from V and 4 bases from J, the junction contained 9 bases not matched to a gene. CDR1 is SGHRS, CDR2 YFSETQ, per germline. The CDR3 nucleotides are TGCGCCAGCAGCTTCGGAAGCCGGGACAGGGGTTACAATGAGCAGTTCTTC. Translating gives CASSFGSRDRGYNEQFF. Full variable domain (rest looked up from reference TRBV5-1 and TRBJ2-1): KAGVTQTPRYLIKTRGQQVTLSCSPISGHRSVSWYQQTPGQGLQFLFEYFSETQRNKGNFPGRFSGRQFSNSRSEMNVSTLELGDSALYLCASSFGSRDRGYNEQFFGPGTRLTVL.

The chain employs TRBV6-2 or TRBV6-3 and TRBJ1-6; D is uncertain. Trimming took 8 bases from V and 0 from J, leaving 11 bases between them. Germline CDR1 and CDR2: MNHEY and SVGEGT. CDR3 length: 15 residues. The DNA for the CDR3 is TGTGCCAGCCAGCCAACGGGCTCCTATAATTCACCCCTCCACTTT. This gives the protein CASQPTGSYNSPLHF.

The chain links TRBV11-1 to TRBJ2-1; possibly TRBD2 for D (5 bases). V lost 4 bases to trimming and J lost 5 bases, with 15 bases between them. The CDR3 runs 15 residues. The V gene's germline CDR1 is SGHAT and CDR2 FQDESV (reference sequence). The DNA for the CDR3 is TGTGCCAGCAGCTGGGCCTCCCTAGCCCACAATGAGCAGTTCTTC. Its protein is CASSWASLAHNEQFF.

In this sample, this clonotype turned up many times. The CDR3: CASSPAGGPYEQYF. DNA for the CDR3: TGTGCCAGCAGCCCAGCGGGGGGACCCTACGAGCAGTACTTC. The rearrangement links TRBV7-2 to TRBJ2-7, with 9 bases matching TRBD2. The length of the CDR3 is 14 residues. Germline CDR1 reads SGHTA; CDR2 reads FQGNSA. V lost 5 bases to trimming and J lost 2 bases; unmatched junction nucleotides: 4.

This clonotype was observed at least ten times. The V call is TRBV9, the J call TRBJ2-1; a weak D match, TRBD2 (7 bases). The CDR3 is 15 residues long. V lost 2 bases, J lost 7 bases, and 16 bases lay in between. Germline V gene lookup returns CDR1 SGDLS and CDR2 YYNGEE. CDR3: CASSVQAGRGNEQFF. CDR3 in DNA: TGTGCCAGCAGCGTCCAAGCGGGAAGGGGGAATGAGCAGTTCTTC.

The gene calls are TRBV20-1 and TRBJ2-4; D uncertain. Trimming removed 6 bases at V and 0 bases at J, with 9 bases between. CDR3 length equals 13 residues. The germline V gene encodes CDR1 DFQATT and CDR2 SNEGSKA (reference sequence). CDR3 bases: TGCAGTGCAATACAAGTAGCCAAAAACATTCAGTACTTC. This translates into CSAIQVAKNIQYF.

With regard to this clonotype: This sequence may be a read error, since a much larger clone differs from it by one base. V and J are TRBV10-2 and TRBJ1-2; D is possibly TRBD1 (5 bases). The CDR3 has 15 amino acids. Germline V CDR1 and CDR2: WSHSY, SAAADI. V lost 4 bases to trimming and J lost 3 bases, with 15 bases between them. Here the CDR3 reads CASSAPGPGHYGYTF. In nucleotides, the CDR3 is TGCGCCAGCAGTGCACCGGGACCGGGACACTATGGCTACACCTTC.